What follows are 20 T cell receptor beta chains derived from one specimen sequenced in a study of molecular identifiers for immune sequencing clone quantification. TCRdb re-derived calls from the PCR reads in MiXCR, one entry per CDR3 protein. The table lists just over 40,000 distinct CDR3 sequences, approximately 17% of them singletons. The sequencing sample was made of naive CD8+ T cells from blood, with Jurkat cell RNA spiked in. Subset here: FACS-sorted CD8+CD4-CCR7+CD45RA+ naive T cells. These receptors all come from a human donor in good health. Some libraries in this study had Jurkat cell RNA spiked in.

This clonotype was counted at least ten times. The rearrangement uses TRBV6-5 and TRBJ2-3; 7 bases match TRBD1. This CDR3 has 14 amino acids. V gave up 2 bases and J gave up 3 bases; unmatched junction bases: 2. CDR1 is MNHEY, CDR2 SVGAGI, per germline. The CDR3 is CASSYDRETDTQYF. Written as DNA, the CDR3 is TGTGCCAGCAGTTACGACAGGGAAACAGATACGCAGTATTTT.

The chain couples TRBV11-2 to TRBJ2-1; TRBD2 matches at 9 bases. Germline V gene sequence: CDR1 SGHAT, CDR2 FQNNGV. CDR3 length: 14 amino acids. Trimming took 10 bases from V and 5 from J; bases not matched to a gene: 9. The CDR3 region is CAIYTSGHDNEQFF. In DNA form, the CDR3 reads TGTGCCATCTACACTAGCGGGCACGACAATGAGCAGTTCTTC.

This clonotype was seen repeatedly, ten times or more. The chain has TRBV4-1 and TRBJ2-7; D is possibly TRBD1 (6 bases). The CDR3 has 16 amino acids. Germline V gene lookup returns CDR1 MGHRA and CDR2 YSYEKL. The germline V and J ends were trimmed by 4 bases and 5 bases, with 21 bases remaining between them. In DNA, the CDR3 is TGCGCCAGCAGCCTTTTGACAAACAGGGTTGCTCACGAGCAGTACTTC. Protein: CASSLLTNRVAHEQYF.

This clonotype occurred many times. The V gene is TRBV5-1, the J gene TRBJ2-2, with 9 bases lining up with TRBD2. Trimming cost V 5 bases and J 2 bases; bases outside gene matches: 4. The germline gives CDR1 SGHRS, CDR2 YFSETQ. The CDR3 is 15 amino acids. CDR3 sequence (DNA): TGCGCCAGCAGGAGAGCGGGAGGTAACACCGGGGAGCTGTTTTTT. Residues: CASRRAGGNTGELFF.

This clonotype was counted ten times or more. The CDR3 nucleotides are TGTGCCAGCCGGGACGGAAATCAGCCCCAGCATTTT. Protein: CASRDGNQPQHF. The chain combines TRBV4-2 with TRBJ1-5; perhaps TRBD1 as D (5 bases). The CDR3 length is 12 residues. The germline V gene has CDR1 LGHNA and CDR2 YNFKEQ. The V gene lost 8 bases and the J gene lost 4 bases, with 9 bases spanning the gap.

This clonotype was observed many times. V usage is TRBV12-3 or TRBV12-4 and J usage is TRBJ2-5; 7 positions match TRBD1. The J segment lost 2 bases and the V segment lost 6 bases, leaving 6 bases of the junction unmatched. The CDR3 is 14 residues long. The CDR3 nucleotides are TGTGCCAGCAGAAAAGGGACAGTGCAAGAGACCCAGTACTTC. Translating it yields CASRKGTVQETQYF.

The V gene is TRBV12-3 or TRBV12-4, the J gene TRBJ2-1, with D unclear. There are 14 residues in the CDR3. Deletions cut 1 base from V and 8 bases from J, with 12 bases between. CDR3 nucleotide sequence: TGTGCCAGCAGTTTAGGGGGTGTACTTGATGAGCAGTTCTTC. This gives the protein CASSLGGVLDEQFF.

The chain uses TRBV5-4 and TRBJ2-5; the D is unclear. Germline CDR1 and CDR2: SGHNT and YYREEE (reference sequence). The length of the CDR3 is 14 residues. V lost 5 bases to trimming and J lost 2 bases, with 13 bases between them. Here the CDR3 DNA reads TGTGCCAGCAGTTTTTACTTTGTTCAAGAGACCCAGTACTTC. This translates into CASSFYFVQETQYF. The whole variable domain, filled in from reference TRBV5-4 and TRBJ2-5, reads ETGVTQSPTHLIKTRGQQVTLRCSSQSGHNTVSWYQQALGQGPQFIFQYYREEENGRGNFPPRFSGLQFPNYSSELNVNALELDDSALYLCASSFYFVQETQYFGPGTRLLVL.

This clonotype was seen a handful of times. The DNA of the CDR3 is TGTGCCACCAGTGATTTGCAGTGGGGGCCCCAGCATTTT. It specifies CATSDLQWGPQHF. The chain carries TRBV24-1 and TRBJ1-5; no reliable D call. CDR1 and CDR2 (germline): KGHDR, SFDVKD. Between the trimmed V and J ends, which lost 0 bases and 9 bases, there was a span of 8 bases. The CDR3 loop spans 13 amino acids.

The sample holds many counts of this clonotype. V is TRBV28 and J is TRBJ2-2; the D gene is possibly TRBD2 (6 bases). CDR1 is MDHEN and CDR2 is SYDVKM in the germline V gene. Trimming shortened V by 1 base and J by 0 bases, and 9 bases separated the two germline ends. This CDR3 is 16 amino acids long. The DNA of the CDR3 is TGTGCCAGCAGTTTATCTTTAGCGGCGAACACCGGGGAGCTGTTTTTT. Protein product: CASSLSLAANTGELFF.

Details on this clonotype: A clone one base away is much larger, so this may be a read error. The chain has TRBV12-3 or TRBV12-4 and TRBJ2-2; D remains unclear. V was clipped by 7 bases and J by 8 bases, with 14 bases between them. There are 13 residues in the CDR3. CDR3 bases: TGTGCCAGCACCTCTGGTGCTGCGGGGGAGCTGTTTTTT. Translating gives CASTSGAAGELFF.

In its sample, this clonotype was seen many times. The CDR3 DNA reads TGTGCCAGCAGTTCACAAGTGACCGGGGAGCTGTTTTTT. Translating it yields CASSSQVTGELFF. The chain is built from TRBV27 and TRBJ2-2; D gene unclear. Germline V CDR1 and CDR2: MNHEY, SMNVEV (reference sequence). The germline V and J ends were trimmed by 4 bases and 5 bases, with 8 bases remaining between them. This CDR3 region has 13 residues.

This rearrangement joins TRBV19 to TRBJ2-2; 14 bases align to TRBD2. The CDR3 has 20 residues. The V segment lost 2 bases and the J segment 4 bases; nucleotides outside the gene matches: 12. Germline V gene data show CDR1 as LNHDA and CDR2 as SQIVND (reference sequence). As DNA, the CDR3 is TGTGCCAGTAGTATATTCGCTTTGGGACTAGCGGGAGAAGTCACCGGGGAGCTGTTTTTT. It is translated as CASSIFALGLAGEVTGELFF.

This clonotype was detected many times. The chain carries TRBV28 and TRBJ2-7; weak D call: TRBD1 (6 bases). Germline CDR1 reads MDHEN; CDR2 reads SYDVKM. The CDR3 length is 11 residues. Trimming took 8 bases from V and 11 from J, leaving 16 bases between them. For the CDR3, the DNA is TGTGCCAGCGGAACGGACAGATCTAAGTACTTC. Protein product: CASGTDRSKYF.

This clonotype showed up many times. The chain recombines TRBV7-8 with TRBJ1-1; a weak D match, TRBD1 (6 bases). Germline assignment: CDR1 SGHVS and CDR2 FQNEAQ. The germline V and J ends were trimmed by 5 bases and 4 bases, with 8 bases remaining between them. The CDR3 covers 12 residues. For the CDR3, the DNA is TGTGCCAGCAGCCCAGGGGTCACTGAAGCTTTCTTT. Its protein is CASSPGVTEAFF.

For this clonotype: This may stem from a read error, because a much larger clone lies one nucleotide away. The V gene is TRBV4-3, the J gene TRBJ2-1, with TRBD2 as a possible D gene (5 bases). V was clipped by 4 bases and J by 4 bases, with 11 bases between them. The CDR3 has 14 amino acids. Per the germline V gene, CDR1 is LGHNA and CDR2 is YSLEER. CDR3 sequence (DNA): TGCGCCAGCAGCCGCACCCAGCGGTACAATGAGCAGTTCTTC. Residues: CASSRTQRYNEQFF.

This clonotype came up a few times. Here the CDR3 reads CASSSTGFQFF. The CDR3, as DNA: TGCGCCAGCAGCTCCACAGGGTTTCAGTTCTTC. The chain employs TRBV5-1 and TRBJ2-1, with D maybe TRBD1 (6 bases). Trimming took off 3 bases at V and 13 bases at J, with 11 bases between the two ends. CDR3 length: 11 amino acids. Germline V CDR1 and CDR2: SGHRS, YFSETQ.

Turning to this clonotype: One junction end does not reproduce the germline sequence, and a read error may be involved. The chain couples TRBV12-3 or TRBV12-4 to TRBJ2-7; D is tentatively TRBD1 or TRBD2 (6 bases each). CDR3 length: 15 residues. This CDR3 is CASSLGGRKPYEQYF. DNA for the CDR3: TGTGCCAGCAGCTTAGGGGGGCGGAAACCCTACGAGCAGTACTTC.

As for this clonotype: This may arise from a read error, as a much more abundant clone is one base away. The J gene is TRBJ1-4, the V gene TRBV5-1; D is ambiguous. CDR3 size: 16 residues. Germline lookup yields CDR1 SGHRS and CDR2 YFSETQ. The CDR3 region has the DNA TGCGCCAGCGGCTTGGGTTACCTGCAAACTAATGAAAAACTGTTTTTT. Protein sequence: CASGLGYLQTNEKLFF.

The sample holds a few counts of this clonotype. V and J are TRBV14 and TRBJ2-5; 8 bases line up with TRBD1. The V gene's germline CDR1 is SGHDN and CDR2 FVKESK. Germline trimming cut 4 bases from V and 5 bases from J; bases unmatched to any gene: 12. The CDR3 totals 16 residues. The CDR3 coding sequence is TGTGCCAGCAGCCTACCAGACAGGGGAGAATGGGAGACCCAGTACTTC. This sequence encodes CASSLPDRGEWETQYF.